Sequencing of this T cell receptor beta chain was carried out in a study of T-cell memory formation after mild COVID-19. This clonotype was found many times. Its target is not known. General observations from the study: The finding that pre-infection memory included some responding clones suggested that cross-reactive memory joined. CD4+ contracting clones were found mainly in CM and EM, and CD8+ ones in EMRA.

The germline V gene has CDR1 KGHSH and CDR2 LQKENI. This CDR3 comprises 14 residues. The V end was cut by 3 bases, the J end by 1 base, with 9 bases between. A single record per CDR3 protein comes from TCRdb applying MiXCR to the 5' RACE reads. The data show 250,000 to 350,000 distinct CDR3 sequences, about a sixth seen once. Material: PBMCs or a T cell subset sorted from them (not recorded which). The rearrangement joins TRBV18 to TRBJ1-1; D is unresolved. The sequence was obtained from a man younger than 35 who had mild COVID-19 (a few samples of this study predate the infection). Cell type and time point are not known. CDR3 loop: CASSPREANTEAFF. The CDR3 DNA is TGTGCCAGCTCACCGCGGGAGGCGAACACTGAAGCTTTCTTT.